These T cell receptor beta chains were read from a single sample in a study of CD8 T cells in ankylosing spondylitis. TCRdb processed the 5' RACE reads anew with MiXCR; each CDR3 protein has one entry. The repertoire holds around 25,000 distinct CDR3 sequences, with 2.5% to 3% as singletons. Sequencing input: blood, either unsorted or a sorted T cell fraction (not recorded which). The source of these receptors is a female donor with ankylosing spondylitis or in good health (not recorded which). Each CDR3 is given with its conserved first and last residue. The D gene is left open where the match is weak. Size is stated for part of the rows, as once, few or many counts, or as a class when the clone is expanded.

clone size,V gene,CDR3 length,J gene,D gene,CDR3 protein,CDR3 DNA
many,TRBV9,14,TRBJ1-1,-,CASSVVVGGAEAFF,TGTGCCAGCAGCGTAGTGGTAGGGGGTGCTGAAGCTTTCTTT
many,TRBV9,15,TRBJ1-5,-,CASSVGYMVGEPQHF,TGTGCCAGCAGCGTAGGGTATATGGTGGGGGAGCCCCAGCATTTT
-,TRBV9,17,TRBJ2-3,TRBD2,CASSENPGLHGGDTQYF,TGTGCCAGCAGCGAGAACCCGGGACTACACGGCGGGGATACGCAGTATTTT
many,TRBV9,13,TRBJ2-1,-,CASSVGQLNEQFF,TGTGCCAGCAGCGTAGGACAACTTAATGAGCAGTTCTTC
many,TRBV9,14,TRBJ2-7,-,CASSVEHEGAGQYF,TGTGCCAGCAGCGTAGAGCATGAAGGGGCCGGGCAGTACTTC
many,TRBV9,16,TRBJ1-6,-,CASSSRLGVGNSPLHF,TGTGCCAGCAGCTCCAGACTAGGGGTGGGTAATTCACCCCTCCACTTT
many,TRBV9,18,TRBJ2-1,-,CASSPRGRGESSYNEQFF,TGTGCCAGCAGCCCTCGCGGAAGGGGCGAGAGCTCCTACAATGAGCAGTTCTTC
many,TRBV9,15,TRBJ2-5,-,CASSLSTTGQETQYF,TGTGCCAGCAGCCTAAGCACGACCGGACAAGAGACCCAGTACTTC
many,TRBV9,15,TRBJ2-1,-,CASSVGLDSYNEQFF,TGTGCCAGCAGCGTAGGGCTGGACTCCTACAATGAGCAGTTCTTC
many,TRBV9,15,TRBJ2-5,-,CASSPEGLSQETQYF,TGTGCCAGCAGCCCGGAGGGACTGTCCCAAGAGACCCAGTACTTC
many,TRBV9,11,TRBJ2-2,-,CASSVPGELFF,TGTGCCAGCAGCGTACCCGGGGAGCTGTTTTTT
many,TRBV9,15,TRBJ2-1,TRBD2,CASSATGTIYNEQFF,TGTGCCAGCAGCGCAACCGGGACTATATACAATGAGCAGTTCTTC
many,TRBV9,13,TRBJ1-5,-,CASSVDSVGPQHF,TGTGCCAGCAGCGTAGACTCGGTGGGGCCCCAGCATTTT
many,TRBV9,13,TRBJ2-2,-,CASSVVVTGELFF,TGTGCCAGCAGCGTAGTGGTCACCGGGGAGCTGTTTTTT
many,TRBV9,15,TRBJ1-2,TRBD1,CASSVGQGVRHGYTF,TGTGCCAGCAGCGTCGGACAGGGGGTCCGACATGGCTACACCTTC
many,TRBV9,15,TRBJ2-7,-,CASSVATGGVYEQYF,TGTGCCAGCAGCGTAGCTACCGGAGGGGTCTACGAGCAGTACTTC
many,TRBV9,16,TRBJ2-3,TRBD2,CASSVLSLAGADTQYF,TGTGCCAGCAGCGTCCTATCCCTAGCGGGAGCAGATACGCAGTATTTT
many,TRBV9,12,TRBJ1-2,-,CASSVQGYGYTF,TGTGCCAGCAGCGTACAGGGCTATGGCTACACCTTC
many,TRBV9,15,TRBJ2-4,TRBD1,CASSVGGQGRNIQYF,TGTGCCAGCAGCGTAGGGGGACAGGGCCGAAACATTCAGTACTTC
many,TRBV9,15,TRBJ1-4,TRBD1,CASSSTGTVREKLFF,TGTGCCAGCAGCTCGACCGGGACAGTCAGAGAAAAACTGTTTTTT
many,TRBV9,15,TRBJ2-3,-,CASSVAGDSTDTQYF,TGTGCCAGCAGCGTAGCGGGTGATAGCACAGATACGCAGTATTTT
many,TRBV9,16,TRBJ2-1,-,CASSAGDSRTGHEQFF,TGTGCCAGCAGCGCCGGAGACTCGAGGACCGGCCATGAGCAGTTCTTC
many,TRBV9,14,TRBJ2-1,TRBD1,CASRPGQAYNEQFF,TGTGCCAGCAGGCCGGGACAGGCCTACAATGAGCAGTTCTTC
many,TRBV9,15,TRBJ2-1,TRBD2,CASSASLAGYNEQFF,TGTGCCAGCAGCGCCAGTCTAGCGGGGTACAATGAGCAGTTCTTC
many,TRBV9,15,TRBJ1-2,-,CASSVAWDTPYGYTF,TGTGCCAGCAGCGTAGCTTGGGACACCCCCTATGGCTACACCTTC
many,TRBV9,15,TRBJ2-5,TRBD2,CASSTSPAGEETQYF,TGTGCCAGCAGCACCTCACCAGCGGGAGAAGAGACCCAGTACTTC
medium-sized,TRBV9,17,TRBJ2-5,TRBD2,CASSPTPGLASEETQYF,TGTGCCAGCAGCCCGACCCCGGGACTAGCGAGTGAGGAGACCCAGTACTTC
many,TRBV9,12,TRBJ2-3,-,CASSPRADTQYF,TGTGCCAGCAGCCCTAGAGCAGATACGCAGTATTTT
many,TRBV9,15,TRBJ2-1,TRBD2,CASSVSGPSYNEQFF,TGTGCCAGCAGTGTTAGCGGGCCGTCCTACAATGAGCAGTTCTTC
-,TRBV5-1,19,TRBJ1-3,-,CASSLLHWGNENSGNTIYF,TGCGCCAGCAGCCTACTCCACTGGGGAAACGAAAACTCTGGAAACACCATATATTTT
many,TRBV9,15,TRBJ2-2,TRBD2,CASGGGRVGTGELFF,TGTGCCAGCGGGGGAGGGAGGGTTGGCACCGGGGAGCTGTTTTTT
many,TRBV9,15,TRBJ2-5,-,CASSVLSGLQETQYF,TGTGCCAGCAGCGTACTCTCGGGGCTCCAAGAGACCCAGTACTTC